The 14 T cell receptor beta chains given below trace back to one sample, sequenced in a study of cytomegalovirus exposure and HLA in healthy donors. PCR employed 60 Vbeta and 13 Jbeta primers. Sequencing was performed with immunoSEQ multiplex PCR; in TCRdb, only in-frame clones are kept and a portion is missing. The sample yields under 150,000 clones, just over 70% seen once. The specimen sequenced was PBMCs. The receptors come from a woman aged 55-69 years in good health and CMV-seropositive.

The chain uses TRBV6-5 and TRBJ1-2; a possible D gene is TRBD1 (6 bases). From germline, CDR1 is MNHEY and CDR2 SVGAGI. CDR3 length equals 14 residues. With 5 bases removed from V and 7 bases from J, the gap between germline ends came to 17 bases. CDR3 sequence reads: CASSQSRGGGGYTF. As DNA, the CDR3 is TGTGCCAGCAGTCAATCCCGGGGAGGGGGTGGCTACACCTTC.

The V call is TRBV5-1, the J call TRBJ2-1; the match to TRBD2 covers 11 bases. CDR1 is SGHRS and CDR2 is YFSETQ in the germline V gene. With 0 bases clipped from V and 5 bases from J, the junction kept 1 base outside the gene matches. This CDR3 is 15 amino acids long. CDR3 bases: TGCGCCAGCAGCTTGGTAGCGGGGGGGCACAATGAGCAGTTCTTC. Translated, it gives CASSLVAGGHNEQFF. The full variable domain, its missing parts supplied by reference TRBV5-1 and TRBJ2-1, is KAGVTQTPRYLIKTRGQQVTLSCSPISGHRSVSWYQQTPGQGLQFLFEYFSETQRNKGNFPGRFSGRQFSNSRSEMNVSTLELGDSALYLCASSLVAGGHNEQFFGPGTRLTVL.

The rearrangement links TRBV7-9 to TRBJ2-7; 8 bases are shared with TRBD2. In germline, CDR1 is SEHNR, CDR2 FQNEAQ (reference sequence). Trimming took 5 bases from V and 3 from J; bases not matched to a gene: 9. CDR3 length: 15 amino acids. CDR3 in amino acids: CASSGTKGTSYEQYF. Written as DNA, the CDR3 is TGTGCCAGCAGCGGGACGAAAGGGACTAGCTACGAGCAGTACTTC.

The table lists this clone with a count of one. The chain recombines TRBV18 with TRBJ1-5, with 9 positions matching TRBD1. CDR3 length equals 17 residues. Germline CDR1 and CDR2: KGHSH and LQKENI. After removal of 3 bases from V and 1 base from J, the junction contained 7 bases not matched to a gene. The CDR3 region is CASSPGQGGWSNQPQHF. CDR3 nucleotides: TGTGCCAGCTCACCGGGACAGGGAGGGTGGAGCAATCAGCCCCAGCATTTT.

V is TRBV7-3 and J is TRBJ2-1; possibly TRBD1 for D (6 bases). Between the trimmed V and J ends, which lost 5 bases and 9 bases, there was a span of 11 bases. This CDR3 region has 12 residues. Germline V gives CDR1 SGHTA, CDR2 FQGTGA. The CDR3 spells CASSTQGGEQFF. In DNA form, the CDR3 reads TGTGCCAGCAGCACACAGGGCGGTGAGCAGTTCTTC.

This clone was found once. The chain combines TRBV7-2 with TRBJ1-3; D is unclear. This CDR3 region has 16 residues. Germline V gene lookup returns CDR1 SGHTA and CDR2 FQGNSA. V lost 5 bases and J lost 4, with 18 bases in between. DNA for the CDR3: TGTGCCAGCAGCCCCCCAGGTTTCTTGCCCGGAAACACCATATATTTT. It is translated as CASSPPGFLPGNTIYF.

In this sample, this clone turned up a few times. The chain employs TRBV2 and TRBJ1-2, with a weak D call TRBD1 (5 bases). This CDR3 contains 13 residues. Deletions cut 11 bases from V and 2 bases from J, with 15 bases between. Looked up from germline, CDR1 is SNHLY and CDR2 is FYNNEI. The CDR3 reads CAGDSGLNYGYTF. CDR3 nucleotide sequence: TGTGCCGGAGACTCGGGACTCAACTATGGCTACACCTTC.

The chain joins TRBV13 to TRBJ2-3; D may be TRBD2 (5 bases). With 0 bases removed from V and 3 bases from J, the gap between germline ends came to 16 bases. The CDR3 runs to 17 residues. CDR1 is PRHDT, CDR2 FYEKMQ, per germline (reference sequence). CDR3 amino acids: CASSLGLGSAGTDTQYF. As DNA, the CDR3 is TGTGCCAGCAGCTTAGGCCTAGGTAGCGCTGGGACAGATACGCAGTATTTT.

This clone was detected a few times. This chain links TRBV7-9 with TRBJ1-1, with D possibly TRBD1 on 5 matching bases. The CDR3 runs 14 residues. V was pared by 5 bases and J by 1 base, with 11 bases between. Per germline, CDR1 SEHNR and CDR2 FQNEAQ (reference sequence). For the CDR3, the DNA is TGTGCCAGCAGCCAACCAACAGGGAACACTGAAGCTTTCTTT. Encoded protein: CASSQPTGNTEAFF.

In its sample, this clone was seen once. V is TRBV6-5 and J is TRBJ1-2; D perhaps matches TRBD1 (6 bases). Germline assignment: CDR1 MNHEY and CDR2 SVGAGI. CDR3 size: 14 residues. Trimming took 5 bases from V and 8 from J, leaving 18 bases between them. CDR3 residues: CASSERRGLSGYTF. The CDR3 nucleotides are TGTGCCAGCAGTGAACGCAGGGGATTAAGCGGCTACACCTTC.

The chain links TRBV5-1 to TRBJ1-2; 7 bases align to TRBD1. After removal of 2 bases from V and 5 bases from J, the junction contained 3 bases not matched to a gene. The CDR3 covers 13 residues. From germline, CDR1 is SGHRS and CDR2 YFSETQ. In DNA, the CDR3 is TGCGCCAGCAGCTTTGAGGGGGCATATGGCTACACCTTC. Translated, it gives CASSFEGAYGYTF.

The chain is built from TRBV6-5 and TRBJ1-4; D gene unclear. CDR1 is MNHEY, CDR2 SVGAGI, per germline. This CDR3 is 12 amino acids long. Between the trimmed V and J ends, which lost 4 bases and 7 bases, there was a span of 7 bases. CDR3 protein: CASSFEGEKLFF. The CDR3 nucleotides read TGTGCCAGCAGTTTTGAGGGTGAAAAACTGTTTTTT.

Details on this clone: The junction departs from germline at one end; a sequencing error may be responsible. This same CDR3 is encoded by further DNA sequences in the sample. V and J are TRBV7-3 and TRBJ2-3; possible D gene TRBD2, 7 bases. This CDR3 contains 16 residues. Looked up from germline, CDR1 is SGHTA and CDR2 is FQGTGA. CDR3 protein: CASSLRGGGGTDTQYF. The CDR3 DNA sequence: TGTGCCAGCAGCTTAAGGGGTGGCGGGGGCACCGATACGCAGTATTTT.

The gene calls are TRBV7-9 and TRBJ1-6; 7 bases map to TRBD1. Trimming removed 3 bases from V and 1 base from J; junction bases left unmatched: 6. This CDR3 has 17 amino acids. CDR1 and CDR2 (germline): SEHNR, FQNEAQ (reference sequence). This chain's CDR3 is CASSFATGVSYNSPLHF. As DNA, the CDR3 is TGTGCCAGCAGCTTCGCCACAGGGGTTTCCTATAATTCACCCCTCCACTTT.